One sample yielded the 31 T cell receptor beta chains listed below, sequenced in a study of blood T cell repertoires in COVID-19. Some clones are missing from TCRdb's copy, which holds only in-frame ones; the method was immunoSEQ multiplex PCR. The table has about 210,000 clones, over 75% seen once. Material for sequencing was peripheral blood. These TCRs come from a man over 45 with COVID-19, enrolled during active disease.

This sequence joins TRBV27 and TRBJ2-3; weak D call: TRBD2 (6 bases). This CDR3 has 16 residues. Germline-derived CDR1 and CDR2 are MNHEY and SMNVEV (reference sequence). The V gene lost 3 bases and the J gene lost 4 bases, with 17 bases spanning the gap. CDR3 coding DNA: TGTGCCAGCAGTTTGACTTTCCCCGGGAGTGCAGATACGCAGTATTTT. Amino acid sequence: CASSLTFPGSADTQYF.

This clone appeared a single time. The CDR3 region is CASSFTGGASYEQYF. The CDR3, as DNA: TGTGCCAGCAGTTTTACAGGGGGCGCTTCCTACGAGCAGTACTTC. This chain links TRBV6-5 with TRBJ2-7; 9 bases match TRBD1. The V gene end was trimmed by 4 bases and the J gene end by 1 base; junction bases not matched to a gene: 5. The CDR3 has 15 residues. The V gene's germline CDR1 is MNHEY and CDR2 SVGAGI.

This chain links TRBV7-9 with TRBJ1-2; TRBD1 is a possible D gene (6 bases). CDR1 and CDR2 from the germline V gene are SEHNR and FQNEAQ (reference sequence). The CDR3 length is 13 residues. Trimming removed 5 bases at V and 7 bases at J, with 14 bases between. DNA for the CDR3: TGTGCCAGCAGCCTAGGGGGGGGTGCTGGCTACACCTTC. It is translated as CASSLGGGAGYTF.

This clone came up once. The chain links TRBV12-3 or TRBV12-4 to TRBJ2-7; TRBD2 might be the D (6 bases). This CDR3 has 12 amino acids. V lost 5 bases, J lost 6 bases, and 11 bases lay in between. The CDR3 here is CASSPGDLEQYF. DNA of the CDR3: TGTGCCAGCAGTCCGGGAGACCTCGAGCAGTACTTC.

This chain uses TRBV9 with TRBJ2-5; TRBD1 aligns across 8 bases. The CDR3 is 15 amino acids. Germline trimming cut 4 bases from V and 5 bases from J; bases unmatched to any gene: 10. Germline lookup yields CDR1 SGDLS and CDR2 YYNGEE. CDR3 nucleotides: TGTGCCAGCAGCCCGCAGGGGGCGCCCCGGGAGACCCAGTACTTC. This encodes CASSPQGAPRETQYF.

This chain joins TRBV29-1 and TRBJ2-7; 7 positions match TRBD1. CDR3 length: 16 amino acids. V was pared by 6 bases and J by 1 base, with 15 bases of the junction left unmatched. Germline assignment: CDR1 SQVTM and CDR2 ANQGSEA. CDR3 sequence (DNA): TGCAGCGTGGGCGGCTCTTTGACAGGGATTTCCTACGAGCAGTACTTC. It specifies CSVGGSLTGISYEQYF.

The CDR3 DNA reads TGTGCCTGGAGTCTCCAGGGATTTGACGAGCAGTACTTC. Translating gives CAWSLQGFDEQYF. This chain links TRBV30 with TRBJ2-7; a weak D match, TRBD1 (5 bases). CDR1 and CDR2 from the germline V gene are GTSNPN and SVGIG (reference sequence). The germline V and J ends were trimmed by 2 bases and 5 bases, with 13 bases remaining between them. The CDR3 is 13 amino acids.

V usage is TRBV4-3 and J usage is TRBJ2-5, with 11 bases identical to TRBD2. Per the germline V gene, CDR1 is LGHNA and CDR2 is YSLEER. Trimming took 4 bases from V and 4 from J; bases not matched to a gene: 8. The CDR3 spans 16 residues. CDR3 amino acids: CASSPLGTSGPETQYF. The CDR3 region has the DNA TGCGCCAGCAGCCCACTAGGGACTAGCGGTCCAGAGACCCAGTACTTC.

Judged by abundance, this clone is medium-sized. The chain recombines TRBV24-1 with TRBJ2-7; D is unclear. In germline, CDR1 is KGHDR, CDR2 SFDVKD. The CDR3 contains 15 residues. Trimming removed 1 base at V and 3 bases at J, with 12 bases between. The CDR3 DNA follows: TGTGCCACCAGTGATTTAACCCAGGTGCGCTACGAGCAGTACTTC. It specifies CATSDLTQVRYEQYF.

V gene TRBV2 combines with J gene TRBJ2-2; 12 nucleotides line up with TRBD2. V shed 4 bases and J 2 bases; nucleotides not matched to a gene: 8. Germline loops: CDR1 SNHLY, CDR2 FYNNEI. The CDR3 totals 18 residues. This chain's CDR3 is CASSAPLAGGLNTGELFF. The CDR3 nucleotides are TGTGCCAGCAGTGCCCCACTAGCGGGGGGCCTCAACACCGGGGAGCTGTTTTTT.

This chain connects TRBV11-2 to TRBJ2-1; 13 positions match TRBD2. Germline V gives CDR1 SGHAT, CDR2 FQNNGV. Trimming cost V 4 bases and J 8 bases; bases outside gene matches: 5. This CDR3 spans 15 amino acids. The CDR3 loop reads CASSSTSGGAHEQFF. Written as DNA, the CDR3 is TGTGCCAGCAGCTCCACTAGCGGGGGGGCCCATGAGCAGTTCTTC. The whole variable domain, filled in from reference TRBV11-2 and TRBJ2-1, reads EAGVAQSPRYKIIEKRQSVAFWCNPISGHATLYWYQQILGQGPKLLIQFQNNGVVDDSQLPKDRFSAERLKGVDSTLKIQPAKLEDSAVYLCASSSTSGGAHEQFFGPGTRLTVL.

The chain links TRBV5-1 to TRBJ1-3, with D perhaps TRBD1 (6 bases). Per germline, CDR1 SGHRS and CDR2 YFSETQ. CDR3 length: 15 residues. The ends were cut back, 8 bases at V and 0 bases at J, with 15 bases in the middle. CDR3 amino acids: CASTPAGDSGNTIYF. CDR3 DNA: TGCGCCAGTACACCTGCAGGGGACTCTGGAAACACCATATATTTT.

This chain links TRBV9 with TRBJ1-1; possible D gene TRBD1, 6 bases. The ends were cut back, 3 bases at V and 4 bases at J, with 13 bases in the middle. The CDR3 is 14 amino acids. CDR1 and CDR2 (germline): SGDLS, YYNGEE. The CDR3 DNA reads as TGTGCCAGCAGCGGGACAGCCCTGGGCACTGAAGCTTTCTTT. Translated: CASSGTALGTEAFF.

Only a few counts were recorded for this clone. V is TRBV7-2 and J is TRBJ2-7; D is possibly TRBD1 (5 bases). Trimming took 1 base from V and 3 from J, leaving 10 bases between them. The CDR3 has 14 amino acids. The germline V gene encodes CDR1 SGHTA and CDR2 FQGNSA. CDR3: CASSLGQSGYEQYF. The CDR3 DNA is TGTGCCAGCAGCTTAGGACAGTCGGGCTACGAGCAGTACTTC. The full variable domain, in which reference TRBV7-2 and TRBJ2-7 provide the parts outside the CDR3, is GAGVSQSPSNKVTEKGKDVELRCDPISGHTALYWYRQSLGQGLEFLIYFQGNSAPDKSGLPSDRFSAERTGGSVSTLTIQRTQQEDSAVYLCASSLGQSGYEQYFGPGTRLTVT.

This CDR3 is CASSPTRTGGGSPLHF. The CDR3 DNA reads as TGTGCCAGCAGCCCTACCCGGACAGGGGGCGGATCACCCCTCCACTTT. The chain couples TRBV6-2 or TRBV6-3 to TRBJ1-6, with 11 bases that match TRBD1. Germline V gene data show CDR1 as MNHEY and CDR2 as SVGEGT. The CDR3 consists of 16 residues. Trimming removed 6 bases from V and 10 bases from J; junction bases left unmatched: 11.

This clone was observed once. The chain's CDR3 is CASSTAWRGAYEQYF. DNA of the CDR3: TGTGCCAGCAGTACTGCGTGGCGGGGAGCCTACGAGCAGTACTTC. The V call is TRBV6-2 or TRBV6-3, the J call TRBJ2-7; possible D gene TRBD2, 6 bases. With 5 bases removed from V and 2 bases from J, the gap between germline ends came to 16 bases. The CDR3 loop spans 15 amino acids. Germline V gene sequence: CDR1 MNHEY, CDR2 SVGEGT.

The J gene is TRBJ2-3, the V gene TRBV4-2; 11 nucleotides match TRBD2. The germline V gene has CDR1 LGHNA and CDR2 YNFKEQ. Germline trimming cut 0 bases from V and 2 bases from J; bases unmatched to any gene: 1. This CDR3 comprises 16 residues. CDR3 in amino acids: CASSQELAGATDTQYF. The CDR3 bases are TGTGCCAGCAGCCAAGAACTAGCGGGGGCCACAGATACGCAGTATTTT.

This clone was picked up one time. V and J are TRBV5-4 and TRBJ1-6; 8 positions match TRBD1. The CDR3 loop spans 15 amino acids. CDR1 and CDR2 (germline): SGHNT, YYREEE (reference sequence). V shed 0 bases and J 8 bases; nucleotides not matched to a gene: 4. CDR3 nucleotide sequence: TGTGCCAGCAGCTTGGCCGGGACAGGTGATTCACCCCTCCACTTT. Its translation: CASSLAGTGDSPLHF.

V is TRBV2 and J is TRBJ2-4, with D possibly being TRBD1 (6 bases). The V end was cut by 5 bases, the J end by 4 bases, with 12 bases between. The CDR3 consists of 14 residues. Germline V lookup: CDR1 SNHLY, CDR2 FYNNEI. The CDR3 is CASSLDRQKNIQYF. The DNA of the CDR3 is TGTGCCAGCAGTCTGGACAGACAGAAAAACATTCAGTACTTC.

The rearrangement joins TRBV7-8 to TRBJ2-7, with no clear D. Germline CDR1 is SGHVS and CDR2 is FQNEAQ. The CDR3 totals 13 residues. V lost 0 bases and J lost 6, with 9 bases in between. The chain's CDR3 is CASSLAGQREQYF. CDR3 bases: TGTGCCAGCAGCTTAGCAGGCCAGCGCGAGCAGTACTTC.

The gene calls are TRBV18 and TRBJ2-7; 8 positions agree with TRBD1. The germline V gene encodes CDR1 KGHSH and CDR2 LQKENI. This CDR3 is built from 17 residues. Trimming cost V 0 bases and J 3 bases; bases outside gene matches: 10. CDR3 in DNA: TGTGCCAGCTCACCACCCGACAGACAGGGGAGGTTCTACGAGCAGTACTTC. Translation gives CASSPPDRQGRFYEQYF.

The chain carries TRBV24-1 and TRBJ1-5, with no clear D. CDR1 is KGHDR and CDR2 is SFDVKD in the germline V gene. Trimming left V 1 base short and J 2 bases short, with 5 bases between. The CDR3 covers 14 residues. Written as DNA, the CDR3 is TGTGCCACCAGTGATTTCGGGGGCAATCAGCCCCAGCATTTT. This encodes CATSDFGGNQPQHF.

The V gene is TRBV5-1, the J gene TRBJ2-1; 7 bases fit TRBD1. The germline V gene encodes CDR1 SGHRS and CDR2 YFSETQ. The CDR3 consists of 16 residues. Trimming removed 0 bases from V and 6 bases from J; junction bases left unmatched: 9. The CDR3 DNA follows: TGCGCCAGCAGCTTGGCCGCCCTGTCAGGGGGCAATGAGCAGTTCTTC. It specifies CASSLAALSGGNEQFF.

This chain joins TRBV5-8 and TRBJ2-1; 9 nucleotides agree with TRBD1. After removal of 2 bases from V and 5 bases from J, the junction contained 2 bases not matched to a gene. CDR1 and CDR2 from the germline V gene are SGHTS and YDEGEE. The CDR3 has 14 amino acids. CDR3 sequence (DNA): TGTGCCAGCAGCTTAAGGACAGGGGACAATGAGCAGTTCTTC. The encoded protein is CASSLRTGDNEQFF.

The chain recombines TRBV7-3 with TRBJ2-7; D call uncertain. V lost 4 bases and J 0 bases, leaving 4 bases between the germline ends. Per germline, CDR1 SGHTA and CDR2 FQGTGA. This CDR3 is built from 12 residues. CDR3 nucleotides: TGTGCCAGCAGCTCGAGCTCCTACGAGCAGTACTTC. Translation: CASSSSSYEQYF. Together with reference TRBV7-3 and TRBJ2-7, the CDR3 gives the full variable domain: GAGVSQTPSNKVTEKGKYVELRCDPISGHTALYWYRQSLGQGPEFLIYFQGTGAADDSGLPNDRFFAVRPEGSVSTLKIQRTERGDSAVYLCASSSSSYEQYFGPGTRLTVT.

The DNA of the CDR3 is TGTGCCAGCAGCGCTGGACAGACCGCCTATGGCTACACCTTC. This sequence encodes CASSAGQTAYGYTF. J is TRBJ1-2 and V is TRBV7-8; tentative D call: TRBD1 (6 bases). Trimming shortened V by 5 bases and J by 4 bases, and 14 bases separated the two germline ends. Germline assignment: CDR1 SGHVS and CDR2 FQNEAQ. CDR3 length: 14 amino acids.

The rearrangement uses TRBV7-2 and TRBJ1-6; D call uncertain. The V gene lost 0 bases and the J gene lost 10 bases, with 10 bases spanning the gap. The CDR3 length is 14 residues. Germline V lookup: CDR1 SGHTA, CDR2 FQGNSA. The DNA for the CDR3 is TGTGCCAGCAGCTTAGCAGTCAGAGGATCACCCCTCCACTTT. As protein: CASSLAVRGSPLHF.

This clone was seen a handful of times. The chain joins TRBV5-1 to TRBJ2-1; TRBD2 matches 14 bases. This CDR3 region has 16 residues. The V gene's germline CDR1 is SGHRS and CDR2 YFSETQ. V lost 6 bases, J lost 7 bases, and 9 bases stayed unmatched. The DNA of the CDR3 is TGCGCCAGCACCTGGACTAGCGGGGGGAAGTGGAATGAGCAGTTCTTC. As protein: CASTWTSGGKWNEQFF.

The rearrangement joins TRBV25-1 to TRBJ2-7, with 8 bases fitting TRBD1. The CDR3 has 16 residues. After removal of 2 bases from V and 1 base from J, the junction contained 7 bases not matched to a gene. Looked up from germline, CDR1 is MGHDK and CDR2 is SYGVNS. This CDR3 reads CASSELSTGGSYEQYF. DNA for the CDR3: TGTGCCAGCAGTGAACTTTCAACAGGGGGATCCTACGAGCAGTACTTC.

A few counts support this clone. The chain carries TRBV6-4 and TRBJ1-5, with a tentative D call TRBD1 (5 bases). Germline V CDR1 and CDR2: MRHNA, SNTAGT. CDR3 size: 17 residues. V was shortened by 5 bases and J by 5 bases, with 22 bases between the two germline ends. The CDR3 sequence: CASSYDPGGEDDQPQHF. CDR3 nucleotides: TGTGCCAGCAGTTACGACCCCGGGGGGGAGGACGATCAGCCCCAGCATTTT.

This chain links TRBV5-1 with TRBJ2-3; 13 bases are shared with TRBD2. This CDR3 has 16 residues. The germline V gene has CDR1 SGHRS and CDR2 YFSETQ. V shed 4 bases and J 4 bases; nucleotides not matched to a gene: 6. As DNA, the CDR3 is TGCGCCAGCAGCGCGGTACTAGCGGGGGGGGCAGATACGCAGTATTTT. As protein: CASSAVLAGGADTQYF.